Following are 14 T cell receptor beta chains from one sample sequenced in a study of identical twins. TCRdb fed the 5' RACE reads into MiXCR, producing one record per CDR3 protein. This table has about 490,000 distinct CDR3 sequences, over 12% appearing once. This same sample was also taken into another study, of yellow fever vaccine responses in identical twins.

The source material was CD4+ T cells sorted from blood. The receptor set was obtained from a young woman in good health.

The table lists this clonotype with a few counts. The chain carries TRBV10-1 and TRBJ2-3, with TRBD2 matching over 8 bases. In germline, CDR1 is WNHNN, CDR2 SYGVQD (reference sequence). The CDR3 has 14 residues. With V trimmed by 6 bases and J by 7 bases, 9 bases remained unmatched. The CDR3 region is CASSPSSGPNTQYF. The CDR3 bases are TGCGCCAGCAGCCCATCTAGCGGGCCAAATACGCAGTATTTT.

This clonotype was seen more than once but under ten times. CDR3 nucleotide sequence: TGTGCCAGCAGTTTTGTGATGAGCTCTGGGGCCAACGTCCTGACTTTC. Protein product: CASSFVMSSGANVLTF. This chain joins TRBV28 and TRBJ2-6; no clear D. Between the trimmed V and J ends, which lost 3 bases and 0 bases, there was a span of 9 bases. Germline values: CDR1 MDHEN, CDR2 SYDVKM. The CDR3 spans 16 residues.

This clonotype has only a few counts. The chain combines TRBV29-1 with TRBJ2-1; 8 nucleotides line up with TRBD2. Germline V gene lookup returns CDR1 SQVTM and CDR2 ANQGSEA. The CDR3 is made up of 16 amino acids. V was clipped by 2 bases and J by 5 bases; unmatched bases: 11. CDR3 amino acids: CSVETSALAGHNEQFF. CDR3 DNA: TGCAGCGTTGAAACCTCCGCGCTAGCGGGCCACAATGAGCAGTTCTTC.

This clonotype turned up a few times. The genes are TRBV7-9 and TRBJ1-1; D ambiguous. Looked up from germline, CDR1 is SEHNR and CDR2 is FQNEAQ (reference sequence). V gave up 3 bases and J gave up 13 bases, with 18 bases separating them. The CDR3 totals 13 residues. In DNA form, the CDR3 reads TGTGCCAGCAGCTTGGGTGAGGGAGCGAGGGTTTTCTTT. It codes for CASSLGEGARVFF.

This clonotype was seen a few times. V and J are TRBV20-1 and TRBJ2-5; 10 positions agree with TRBD1. Germline lookup yields CDR1 DFQATT and CDR2 SNEGSKA (reference sequence). Trimming removed 6 bases from V and 4 bases from J; junction bases left unmatched: 5. The CDR3 covers 13 residues. The CDR3 DNA is TGCAGTGCCACCGGGACAGGGGTAGAGACCCAGTACTTC. Translated, it gives CSATGTGVETQYF.

This clonotype was counted only a few times. The chain uses TRBV29-1 and TRBJ2-1, with TRBD2 matching 8 bases. CDR3 length equals 13 residues. Germline assignment: CDR1 SQVTM and CDR2 ANQGSEA. The V gene end was trimmed by 8 bases and the J gene end by 4 bases; junction bases not matched to a gene: 7. CDR3 DNA: TGCAGCCAAAGCGGGAGTACTTACAATGAGCAGTTCTTC. Residues: CSQSGSTYNEQFF.

This clonotype was recorded a few times. The CDR3 DNA is TGTGCCAGCAGTTACTCGGGCAGCCGAGTCTCCTACAATGAGCAGTTCTTC. Protein product: CASSYSGSRVSYNEQFF. The V gene is TRBV6-5, the J gene TRBJ2-1, with D unresolved. With 0 bases removed from V and 0 bases from J, the gap between germline ends came to 12 bases. Germline V gene sequence: CDR1 MNHEY, CDR2 SVGAGI. The CDR3 is 17 residues long.

V and J are TRBV5-1 and TRBJ2-3; D is perhaps TRBD1 (5 bases). The CDR3 extends over 15 amino acids. From germline, CDR1 is SGHRS and CDR2 YFSETQ. Trimming removed 0 bases from V and 0 bases from J, with 8 bases in between. In DNA form, the CDR3 reads TGCGCCAGCAGCTTGGACAGGCAAAGCACAGATACGCAGTATTTT. Its protein product is CASSLDRQSTDTQYF. Variable domain in full (rest from reference TRBV5-1 and TRBJ2-3): KAGVTQTPRYLIKTRGQQVTLSCSPISGHRSVSWYQQTPGQGLQFLFEYFSETQRNKGNFPGRFSGRQFSNSRSEMNVSTLELGDSALYLCASSLDRQSTDTQYFGPGTRLTVL.

V and J are TRBV12-3 or TRBV12-4 and TRBJ2-7, with D possibly matching TRBD1 (8 bases). CDR3 size: 17 residues. With 6 bases removed from V and 0 bases from J, the gap between germline ends came to 21 bases. The CDR3 sequence: CASSPGQGGSRSYEQYF. In DNA, the CDR3 is TGTGCCAGCAGCCCTGGACAGGGAGGGAGCCGCTCCTACGAGCAGTACTTC.

This clonotype was counted between two and nine times. J is TRBJ1-5 and V is TRBV11-2; maybe TRBD1 (6 bases). CDR1 and CDR2 from the germline V gene are SGHAT and FQNNGV. Trimming took off 1 base at V and 0 bases at J, with 19 bases between the two ends. There are 19 residues in the CDR3. The CDR3 protein is CASSLGGRGRGDSNQPQHF. The CDR3 DNA reads TGTGCCAGCAGCTTAGGGGGGCGGGGTAGGGGAGATAGCAATCAGCCCCAGCATTTT.

This chain joins TRBV20-1 and TRBJ2-5; a possible D gene is TRBD2 (5 bases). The ends were cut back, 0 bases at V and 2 bases at J, with 13 bases in the middle. The CDR3 extends over 15 amino acids. Germline CDR1 DFQATT, CDR2 SNEGSKA (reference sequence). The CDR3 here is CSARDLASTQETQYF. In DNA form, the CDR3 reads TGCAGTGCTAGAGATCTGGCTAGCACTCAAGAGACCCAGTACTTC.

This clonotype came up a few times. The chain's CDR3 is CASSWADPTGELFF. The CDR3 DNA follows: TGCGCCAGCAGCTGGGCGGACCCCACCGGGGAGCTGTTTTTT. The chain joins TRBV5-1 to TRBJ2-2; D is unclear. Germline values: CDR1 SGHRS, CDR2 YFSETQ. The CDR3 contains 14 residues. V lost 3 bases to trimming and J lost 4 bases, with 10 bases between them.

This clonotype was recorded only once. This chain connects TRBV7-7 to TRBJ2-2, with unresolved D. V was cut by 5 bases and J by 3 bases, with 10 bases left in between. CDR3 length: 14 residues. Looked up from germline, CDR1 is SSHAT and CDR2 is FNYEAQ (reference sequence). CDR3 sequence: CASSPRSDTGELFF. The CDR3 region has the DNA TGTGCCAGCAGCCCACGTTCGGACACCGGGGAGCTGTTTTTT.

Only a few counts were recorded for this clonotype. This chain connects TRBV20-1 to TRBJ1-1, with D possibly matching TRBD1 (5 bases). The V gene lost 0 bases and the J gene lost 6 bases, with 8 bases spanning the gap. CDR3 length equals 12 residues. Germline V lookup: CDR1 DFQATT, CDR2 SNEGSKA (reference sequence). The CDR3 loop reads CSARESGPEAFF. DNA for the CDR3: TGCAGTGCTAGAGAATCAGGGCCTGAAGCTTTCTTT.